The sequence of this T cell receptor beta chain was determined in a study of cytotoxic CD8 clonotypes in ibrutinib-treated CLL (dated by TCRdb to 2020 to 2022). Regarding the complete study: The cohort had over ten relapsed/refractory and approximately 14 treatment-naive patients; around 17 were IGHV unmutated. Responses were partial in roughly 24 patients and complete in 2; after median around 65 months follow-up, around 15 stayed in remission and roughly twelve progressed. Samples averaged roughly 260,000 productive templates and tens of thousands of productive rearrangements. Cryopreserved peripheral blood mononuclear cells were obtained before treatment, at response, and at either sustained remission or disease progression. Every sample from remission and from progressive disease was obtained while the patients were still on ibrutinib. Response samples were obtained after a median of approximately eleven months of treatment, with a range of roughly 6 to 40 months. Longitudinal samples were available for about 30% of the roughly 86 trial participants.

What the authors observed across the whole study: Clonality rose at ibrutinib response, remained stable during sustained remission, and dropped back toward baseline at progression. Public clonotypes were rare and either shrank or stayed stable during treatment, and the rise in clonality at ibrutinib response reflected expansion of private clonotypes. Sustained-remission and progressing patients did not have matched sampling times, and lymph node repertoires were not examined. Baseline clonality was found to be higher than that of age-matched healthy donors and was strongly correlated with circulating CD8+ T-cell counts.

This clone was seen a single time. The specificity of this receptor is unknown. No base-level quality is on record; no much larger clone is a single base apart. V is pruned by 4 bases and J by 5 bases, leaving 4 bases of the junction without a gene match. The CDR3 runs 14 amino acids, cysteine and phenylalanine included. The CDR3 DNA has 42 bases and is translated from base 1. CDR1 and CDR2 were assigned from the germline V gene (reference sequence) as SGHNT and YYREEE. A MiSeq instrument was used for deep resolution sequencing, which targeted depths ranging from 1 in 1 million up to 1 in 200,000 T cells, with coverage averaging 10x for each clonotype. The immunoSEQ hsTCRB Kit was used to generate the TCR beta libraries. Per the authors' processing: The data were analyzed with ImmunoSEQ Analyzer and ImmunoSEQ Data Assistant, and V, D and J gene assignments followed IMGT definitions. Clonality was computed as one minus normalized Shannon entropy of productive rearrangement frequencies, ranging from 0 to 1. Only overrepresented clonotypes making up at least 0.05% of each patient's repertoire were included in the public clonotype analysis. Some 13 repertoires from age-matched healthy donors, obtained from immuneACCESS, served as clonality controls. TCRdb took this table from immuneACCESS and kept in-frame rearrangements with V and J called. Such tables lack part of the clones; where checked against another copy, unresolved V genes explain under half of the gap, and the rest is unexplained. That table supplies the V and J calls and clone size; D and trimming were determined from the DNA. A total of 150,000 or so clones appear in this sample, more than 65% of them only once. The ten largest clones represent roughly 2% of the sample.

Taken with the paper, the label for time point translates to: 12 to 13 months on ibrutinib. For TCR beta library preparation, around 2.1 micrograms of genomic DNA were extracted from the cryopreserved PBMCs. Longitudinal blood samples from CLL patients on ibrutinib monotherapy underwent high-throughput TCR beta sequencing. The patients were enrolled in a single-center, open-label phase 2 trial of ibrutinib monotherapy. The chain is assembled from TRBV5-4 and TRBJ2-1; TRBD1 lines up with 9 middle nucleotides. Sample: PBMCs, taken after 12 months of ibrutinib treatment. This TCR was sampled from a human donor with chronic lymphocytic leukemia. The CDR3 is CASSQDRGDNEQFF. The nucleotide sequence reads as follows: TGTGCCAGCAGCCAGGACAGGGGTGACAATGAGCAGTTCTTC.